Here is one T cell receptor (beta chain) with its context. This sample is part of a study of blood T cells in healthy people across ages. Aged about 6 to 95, donors were systemically healthy Caucasians from Russia. A second about 6 to 12 cycle PCR used barcoded and J-beta primers. MiXCR was run by TCRdb on the 5' RACE reads, yielding one entry per CDR3 protein. Of about 730,000 distinct CDR3 sequences in the sample, 35% to 45% were seen once. Germline V gene sequence: CDR1 GTSNPN, CDR2 SVGIG (reference sequence). CDR3 length: 15 residues. V was trimmed by 2 bases and J by 0 bases, leaving 13 bases between them.

The receptor was derived from a woman aged 55 to 70 in good health. The material sequenced was blood. The chain is built from TRBV30 and TRBJ1-1, with a tentative D call TRBD1 (5 bases). The CDR3: CAWSRPQDMNTEAFF. The CDR3 DNA reads TGTGCCTGGAGTAGACCACAGGACATGAACACTGAAGCTTTCTTT.